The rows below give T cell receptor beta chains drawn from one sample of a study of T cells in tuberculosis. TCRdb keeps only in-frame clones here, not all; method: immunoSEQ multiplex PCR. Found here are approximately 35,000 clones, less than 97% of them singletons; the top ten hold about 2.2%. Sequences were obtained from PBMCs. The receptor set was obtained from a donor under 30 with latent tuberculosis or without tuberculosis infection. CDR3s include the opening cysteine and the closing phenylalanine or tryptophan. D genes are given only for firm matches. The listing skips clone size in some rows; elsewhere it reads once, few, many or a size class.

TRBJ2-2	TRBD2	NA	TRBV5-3	TGTGCCAGAAGCTGGACTAGCGGGAGAAACACCGGGGAGCTGTTTTTT	CARSWTSGRNTGELFF
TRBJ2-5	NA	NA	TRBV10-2	TGCGCCAGCACCGGGGGACGAGAGACCCAGTACTTC	CASTGGRETQYF
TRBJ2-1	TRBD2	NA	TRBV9	TGTGCCAGCAGCCTCACTAGCGGGAGAACTGGTGAGCAGTTCTTC	CASSLTSGRTGEQFF
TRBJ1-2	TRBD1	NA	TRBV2	TGTGCCAGCACCGACCCGGGACAGGGGGCGGATGGCTACACCTTC	CASTDPGQGADGYTF
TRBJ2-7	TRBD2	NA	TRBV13	TGTGCCAGCAGCCGGACTAGCGGGGTTCTCCGTGAGCAGTACTTC	CASSRTSGVLREQYF
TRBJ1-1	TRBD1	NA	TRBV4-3	TGCGCCAGCAGCCACCCGGGACAGGGCGTCACTGAAGCTTTCTTT	CASSHPGQGVTEAFF
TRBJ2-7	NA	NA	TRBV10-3	TGTGCCCACAGCAAAACAGGCTCCTACGAGCAGTACTTC	CAHSKTGSYEQYF
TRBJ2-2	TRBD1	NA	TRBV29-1	TGCAGCGCTGGGAAACTTAGGACAGGGAACACCGGGGAGCTGTTTTTT	CSAGKLRTGNTGELFF
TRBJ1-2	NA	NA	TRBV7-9	TGTGCCAGCAGCTTGATAGTTTCTAACTATGGCTACACCTTC	CASSLIVSNYGYTF
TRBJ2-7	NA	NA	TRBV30	TGTGCCTGGAGTGTATTAGGGGGCGAGCAGTACTTC	CAWSVLGGEQYF
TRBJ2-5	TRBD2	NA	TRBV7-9	TGTGCCAGCAGCTTCGGACTAGCGGGGGGCTTAACCCAAGAGACCCAGTACTTC	CASSFGLAGGLTQETQYF
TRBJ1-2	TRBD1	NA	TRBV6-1	TGTGCCAGCAGTGACACAGGGGTATATGGCTACACCTTC	CASSDTGVYGYTF
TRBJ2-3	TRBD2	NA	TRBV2	TGTGCCTCCCGACTAGCGGGATTCACAGATACGCAGTATTTT	CASRLAGFTDTQYF
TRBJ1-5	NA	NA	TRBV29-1	TGCAGCGTTGCGGAGGGCCAGGACCAGCCCCAGCATTTT	CSVAEGQDQPQHF
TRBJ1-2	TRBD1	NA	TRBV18	TGTGCCAGCTCACCGAACGCGGGACAGGGAATAAAAAACTATGGCTACACCTTC	CASSPNAGQGIKNYGYTF
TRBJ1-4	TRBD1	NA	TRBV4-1	TGCGCCAGCAGCCTCCTAGGTTTGGGACAGGGGGCCGCTAATGAAAAACTGTTTTTT	CASSLLGLGQGAANEKLFF
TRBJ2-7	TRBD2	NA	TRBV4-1	TGCGCCAGCAGCCAAGGGGGTTGGACTAGCGGGAACTCCTACGAGCAGTACTTC	CASSQGGWTSGNSYEQYF
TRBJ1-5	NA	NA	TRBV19	TGTGCCAGTACCCTGACAGGATCTTATCAGCCCCAGCATTTT	CASTLTGSYQPQHF
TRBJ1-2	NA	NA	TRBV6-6	TGTGCCAGCAGACCTCACGACAGATCTAACTATGGCTACACCTTC	CASRPHDRSNYGYTF
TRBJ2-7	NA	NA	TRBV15	TGTGCCACCAGCAGAGTTGCGGAGTTCGGGGACGAGCAGTACTTC	CATSRVAEFGDEQYF
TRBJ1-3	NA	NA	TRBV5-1	TGCGCCAGCAGCTTTAGTTTTAGCTCTGGAAACACCATATATTTT	CASSFSFSSGNTIYF
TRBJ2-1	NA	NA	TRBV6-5	TGTGCCAGCAGTCCCGGGAGTCGAATCAATGAGCAGTTCTTC	CASSPGSRINEQFF
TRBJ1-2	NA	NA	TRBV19	TGTGCCAGTAGTATAGGAGTTAGGGGAAACTATGGCTACACCTTC	CASSIGVRGNYGYTF
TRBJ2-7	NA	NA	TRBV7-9	TGTGCCAGCAGCTTAATTGGGGCTGTAGGGAAAGGCTACGAGCAGTACTTC	CASSLIGAVGKGYEQYF
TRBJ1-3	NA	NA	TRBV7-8	TGTGCCAGCACCCGACTAGTCGGGACTGGAAACACCATATATTTT	CASTRLVGTGNTIYF
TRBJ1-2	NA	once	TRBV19	TGTGCCAGTAAAAGGACAGCTACCCCTAACTATGGCTACACCTTC	CASKRTATPNYGYTF
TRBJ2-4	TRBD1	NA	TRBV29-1	TGCAGCGTCGTGACAGGGGGTACCATTCAGTACTTC	CSVVTGGTIQYF
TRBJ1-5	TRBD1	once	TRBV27	TGTGCCAGCAGTTTAGTAGGGGGCGGTCAGCCCCAGCATTTT	CASSLVGGGQPQHF
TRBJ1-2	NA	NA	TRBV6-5	TGTGCCAGCAAGATGGGGGGTAACTATGGCTACACCTTC	CASKMGGNYGYTF
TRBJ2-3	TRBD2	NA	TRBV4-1	TGCGCCAGCAGCCCCCGGTCAGCGGGGGGCATCACAGATACGCAGTATTTT	CASSPRSAGGITDTQYF
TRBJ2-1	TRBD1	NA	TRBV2	TGTGCCAGCAGCCGACAGGGTGCCCATGAGCAGTTCTTC	CASSRQGAHEQFF
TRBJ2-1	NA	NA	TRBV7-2	TGTGCCAGCAGCCGCACAGATAGCTCCTACAATGAGCAGTTCTTC	CASSRTDSSYNEQFF
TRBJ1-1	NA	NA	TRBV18	TGTGCCAGCTCAGCGACCGGGAGGAACACTGAAGCTTTCTTT	CASSATGRNTEAFF
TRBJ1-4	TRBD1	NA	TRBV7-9	TGTGCCAGCAGCCCCACAGGGGGCGCTACAAATGAAAAACTGTTTTTT	CASSPTGGATNEKLFF
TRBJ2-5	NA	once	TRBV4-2	TGTGCCAGCAGCCAAGAGGGATCAAGAGGGGGTCAGGAGACCCAGTACTTC	CASSQEGSRGGQETQYF
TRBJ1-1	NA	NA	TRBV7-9	TGTGCCAGCAGCCTACAGGGAATAGGAAACACTGAAGCTTTCTTT	CASSLQGIGNTEAFF